The entry that follows covers one T cell receptor beta chain sequence. Its recognized antigen is unknown. Within one base of it there is no much larger clone, and no base qualities were kept. Trimming accounts for 4 bases at V and 5 bases at J, while the number of junction bases matched to no gene is 7. The germline V gene encodes CDR1 SGHTA and CDR2 FQGNSA. CDR3 length: 16 amino acids, cysteine to phenylalanine. Of the read, only the CDR3 DNA is kept; its 48 bases are in frame from base 1. These data come from a study of long-term antiretroviral therapy in people with HIV (dated by TCRdb to 2021 to 2024). Some background on the complete study: The earliest samples were collected approximately a decade before the 2015 WHO recommendation for immediate ART, a period when ART was typically delayed until CD4 counts fell. A retrospective serial study tested whether ART initiation and durable HIV suppression were associated with changes in peripheral blood TRB repertoire composition and diversity. A total of roughly 200 cryopreserved PBMC samples came from a few dozen adults with confirmed HIV infection and were collected serially over a mean of roughly six years (range 1-12). Of the 25 to 30 participants with HIV, approximately 11 were female. No cross-contamination during QIAcube processing was shown when test extractions of a monoclonal T-cell line were performed alongside 30 to 40 polyclonal samples. What the study reported, not specific to this receptor: Owing to limited PBMC availability, only the TCR beta chain was sequenced, without alpha chain pairing. Unsorted PBMC were profiled instead of sorted CD4+ and CD8+ T cells because pre-ART samples had limited cell numbers. Inferences about post-ART repertoire changes were limited because no data were available on ART adherence, viral resistance or therapy changes. The samples were dated from the mid-2000s to the late 2010s, and the ART regimens that were used may be less effective than current ART regimens. Starting ART was linked to a significant rise in TRB diversity, yet even after long-term ART the diversity remained significantly lower than in transplant donor controls. Narrower CDR3 length ranges were observed in HIV repertoires than in controls, and an antigen-experienced repertoire with only a slight naive shift after ART was suggested by the network structure. Expanded TRB clones identified before ART initiation dominated the repertoire at all time points, although this dominance fluctuated and declined in many PLHIV after ART.

Inclusion was restricted to participants for whom at least one PBMC sample before ART initiation and at least two post-ART samples were available. All participants with HIV were treated in the United States of America. Before DNA extraction, cryopreserved samples of roughly 0.9-11 million PBMC were thawed and washed. At the time of the earliest PBMC sample for each participant with HIV, ages ranged from 23 to 54 years. Each participant contributed PBMC samples from 1-4 timepoints before ART initiation and 2-8 timepoints after ART initiation, with a median of 7 samples. Serial HIV viral load, CD4+ T-cell count, ART history and demographic data were obtained for every participant. Using a Qiagen kit on a QIAcube, genomic DNA was extracted from unsorted PBMC, with samples processed in batches of 12. The immunoSEQ hsTCRB v3.0 assay was used at survey level resolution to sequence the TRB variable region. The target sequencing depth for TRB was roughly 35,000-50,000 T-cell genomes per sample. TRB libraries were pooled and sequenced on an Illumina MiSeq using a v3 150-cycle kit. As for the original processing: Repertoire analysis was performed in R inside a reproducible Nextflow workflow that covered QC, data transformation and analysis. LymphoSeq2, an R package for AIRR-Seq data exploration, was used to implement custom analyses. After excluding several samples that yielded fewer than 5000 total TRB sequences, 150 to 200 HIV repertoires remained for analysis. Among the 180 to 200 HIV repertoires that were kept, roughly 58 were collected before ART initiation and roughly 130 were collected after ART initiation. Each repertoire was downsampled to 5000 TRB nucleotide sequences, and summary statistics were averaged across 100 downsampling iterations. The analysis kept only TRB sequences whose CDR3 regions were at least seven amino acids long. Diversity was measured with a Shannon entropy-derived clonality score and the Gini coefficient. In the repertoire networks, any two of the top 5000 CDR3 amino acid sequences were linked whenever the two sequences differed by an edit distance of one. For TRB CDR3 amino acid sequences, antigen specificity groups and MHC restriction were predicted with GLIPH2. Known CMV, EBV, HIV or tissue antigen associations were flagged by matching CDR3 amino acid sequences against VDJdb and McPAS-TCR. Pre-ART, post-ART and control groups were compared with Wilcoxon signed-rank tests and Holm-Bonferroni correction. TCRdb limited this immuneACCESS table to in-frame rearrangements with V and J called. A share of clones is missing; checked studies link under half to unresolved V genes, and the rest is unexplained. V and J calls and clone size are as listed in that table; D and trimming were resolved from the DNA. The sample records 20,000 or so clones, 79% of which are singletons. In total, the top ten clones hold about 6% of the sample.

This sequence originates from a man aged 18 to 29 with HIV. This specimen consisted of unsorted PBMCs, obtained at the start of antiretroviral therapy, before treatment. The V gene is TRBV7-2 and the J gene is TRBJ2-3, with 12 middle bases fitting TRBD2. The bases are TGTGCCAGCAGCTCTCTAGCGGGAGGGGGGGGAGATACGCAGTATTTT. Its translation is CASSSLAGGGGDTQYF.